This T cell receptor beta chain was sequenced in a study of blood T cell repertoires in COVID-19. Background on the study: From the United States, Italy and Spain came samples of acute and convalescent COVID-19. T cells, B-cell-depleted T cells, or PBMCs provided the cDNA or gDNA that served as material.

With regard to this clone: A junction boundary mismatches the germline segment, possibly from a read error.

The CDR3 extends over 14 amino acids. CDR1 is SGHRS and CDR2 is YFSETQ in the germline V gene. Authors' methods: Reference gene primer amplification gave estimated nucleated cell counts. Profiled with immunoSEQ multiplex PCR; TCRdb holds only in-frame clones, not every one. The V and J calls and the clone size are those of that table, but D and trimming were determined from the DNA. This sample has more than 15,000 clones; roughly nine tenths occur once, and the top ten carry approximately 4%. The sample was peripheral blood. This TCR was sampled from a human donor in a cohort sampled during active COVID-19. The chain carries TRBV5-1 and TRBJ2-3; either TRBD1 or TRBD2 may supply D (6 bases each). This chain's CDR3 is CASRLGGGADTQYF. DNA of the CDR3: TGCGCCAGCCGCTTGGGGGGCGGTGCAGATACGCAGTATTTT.